The clone carrying this T cell receptor beta chain was seen more than once but under ten times. The antigen remains unidentified. The time point here: patch test 1, 2 weeks after DPC sensitization. Treatment noted: therapeutic diphenylcyclopropenone sensitization with weekly scalp DPC. Alopecia patients between 18 and 70 years old and suitable for DPC were used as donors. The data were taken from a study of human T cells and chemical hapten exposure. Study results and caveats: Given that the donors had alopecia, their immune response may differ from that seen in healthy people.

TCRdb re-derived calls from the RACE reads in MiXCR, one entry per CDR3 protein. This sample has some 120,000 distinct CDR3 sequences; around 10% occur once, and the top ten carry around 1.5%. Germline V gene sequence: CDR1 KGHDR, CDR2 SFDVKD. The V gene lost 7 bases and the J gene lost 6 bases, with 14 bases spanning the gap. This CDR3 region has 13 residues. The input for sequencing was whole blood, taken in connection with sensitization to the hapten diphenylcyclopropenone (DPC). This chain joins TRBV24-1 and TRBJ1-2, with D tentatively TRBD1 (6 bases). The receptor was isolated from a woman aged 45-59 years with alopecia areata. Some clones in this sample may be carry-over from other donors' samples. CDR3 DNA sequence: TGTGCCACCAGGTCGGCAGGGGAGGATGGCTACACCTTC. Translation gives CATRSAGEDGYTF.